The 24 T cell receptor beta chains given below trace back to one sample, sequenced in a study of early T cells in non-severe SARS-CoV-2 infection (dated by TCRdb to the early 2020s). The method behind the library was 5' RACE. Data came from a NextSeq 500. Using fastp at Q25 and MiXCR, TCRdb reprocessed the public reads and kept productive beta chains. Merged by CDR3 protein, the rows form single entries marked with the most common genes and DNA. This sample holds about 90,000 distinct CDR3 sequences; 10% to 15% were observed only once. The ten largest make up approximately 4.4% of the sample. The sample here was whole blood, taken at baseline. Receptors were obtained from an adult who was a healthcare worker with PCR-confirmed SARS-CoV-2 infection or an uninfected control (not recorded which).

The chain employs TRBV9 and TRBJ2-1; D is possibly TRBD2 (5 bases). The germline gives CDR1 SGDLS, CDR2 YYNGEE. The CDR3 runs to 15 residues. The V end was cut by 1 base, the J end by 0 bases, with 8 bases between. The CDR3 here is CASSVTGSSYNEQFF. Written as DNA, the CDR3 is TGTGCCAGCAGCGTAACGGGGAGCTCCTACAATGAGCAGTTCTTC.

This clonotype was seen many times. The rearrangement joins TRBV11-2 to TRBJ2-1; 7 bases match TRBD2. Germline trimming cut 2 bases from V and 8 bases from J; bases unmatched to any gene: 6. Looked up from germline, CDR1 is SGHAT and CDR2 is FQNNGV. CDR3 size: 14 residues. As DNA, the CDR3 is TGTGCCAGCAGCTTAAGGCTTAGCGGGTATGAGCAGTTCTTC. Translation gives CASSLRLSGYEQFF.

This clonotype has a handful of counts. The rearrangement uses TRBV12-3 or TRBV12-4 and TRBJ1-1; weak D call: TRBD1 (5 bases). The V end lost 8 bases, the J end lost 1 base, and 11 bases lay between the germline ends. There are 13 residues in the CDR3. CDR3 loop: CASRGRTNTEAFF. The CDR3 region has the DNA TGTGCCAGCCGGGGACGGACGAACACTGAAGCTTTCTTT.

This clonotype was seen only a few times. The gene calls are TRBV7-3 and TRBJ1-2; perhaps TRBD1 as D (6 bases). V lost 2 bases, J lost 3 bases, and 13 bases lay in between. The CDR3 consists of 15 residues. CDR1 SGHTA and CDR2 FQGTGA come from the germline V gene. CDR3 in amino acids: CASSLGPGDYYGYTF. CDR3 coding DNA: TGTGCCAGCAGCTTAGGTCCAGGGGATTACTATGGCTACACCTTC.

On this clonotype itself: The junction and the germline gene differ at one end; a read error may be behind it. The rearrangement uses TRBV18 and TRBJ2-7, with D hard to call. The CDR3 length is 14 residues. Germline CDR1 and CDR2: KGHSH and LQKENI. The CDR3 region has the DNA TGTGCCAACTCACCATTAGGGCTTAACTACGAGCAGTACTTC. It yields the protein CANSPLGLNYEQYF.

In this sample, this clonotype turned up a few times. This chain connects TRBV12-3 or TRBV12-4 to TRBJ2-3; TRBD2 agrees at 9 bases. With V trimmed by 4 bases and J by 4 bases, 9 bases remained unmatched. The CDR3 sequence is 16 residues long. For the CDR3, the DNA is TGTGCCAGCAGTTCTCGGGTAGCGGGGGTCTCAGATACGCAGTATTTT. This codes for CASSSRVAGVSDTQYF.

The CDR3 sequence: CASTRRTGDTEAFF. CDR3 coding DNA: TGTGCCAGCACTCGCCGGACGGGGGACACTGAAGCTTTCTTT. The chain links TRBV12-3 or TRBV12-4 to TRBJ1-1; maybe TRBD1 (5 bases). The CDR3 extends over 14 amino acids. The V end was cut by 7 bases, the J end by 3 bases, with 15 bases between.

The chain is built from TRBV10-3 and TRBJ2-7; 11 nucleotides line up with TRBD1. The germline V gene has CDR1 ENHRY and CDR2 SYGVKD. V shed 3 bases and J 4 bases; nucleotides not matched to a gene: 11. CDR3 length: 17 residues. CDR3 residues: CAISDTTKGDRGYEQYF. CDR3 bases: TGTGCCATCAGTGACACAACCAAGGGGGACAGGGGGTACGAGCAGTACTTC.

The chain couples TRBV15 to TRBJ1-1; tentative D call: TRBD1 (6 bases). Germline V CDR1 and CDR2: LNHNV, YYDKDF (reference sequence). CDR3 size: 15 residues. V lost 0 bases, J lost 4 bases, and 12 bases lay in between. The CDR3 coding sequence is TGTGCCACCAGCAGAGAGGTTAGGGGGACCACTGAAGCTTTCTTT. It translates to CATSREVRGTTEAFF.

The rearrangement uses TRBV5-1 and TRBJ2-3; tentatively, D is TRBD1 (6 bases). The CDR3 length is 15 residues. The V and J ends lost 0 bases and 4 bases respectively, with 12 bases between them. The V gene's germline CDR1 is SGHRS and CDR2 YFSETQ. The CDR3 DNA is TGCGCCAGCAGCTTGGCCGTCAGGGGCGCAGATACGCAGTATTTT. It translates to CASSLAVRGADTQYF.

A few counts support this clonotype. This sequence joins TRBV29-1 and TRBJ2-7; D may be TRBD1 (6 bases). This CDR3 has 13 residues. In germline, CDR1 is SQVTM, CDR2 ANQGSEA. V was pared by 6 bases and J by 5 bases, with 17 bases between. The CDR3 reads CSVTTGTKDEQYF. CDR3 sequence (DNA): TGCAGCGTGACCACCGGGACAAAGGACGAGCAGTACTTC.

This clonotype has a count of ten or more. The chain recombines TRBV10-3 with TRBJ2-3, with 8 bases matching TRBD2. V was pared by 11 bases and J by 2 bases, with 18 bases of the junction left unmatched. Germline values: CDR1 ENHRY, CDR2 SYGVKD. The CDR3 totals 17 residues. The CDR3 sequence: CASSLSRAGVATDTQYF. The CDR3 DNA reads TGTGCCTCATCTTTAAGTCGAGCGGGAGTGGCCACAGATACGCAGTATTTT.

This chain joins TRBV6-6 and TRBJ1-6, with unresolved D. Germline loops: CDR1 MNHNY, CDR2 SVGAGI (reference sequence). The ends were cut back, 3 bases at V and 0 bases at J, with 15 bases in the middle. This CDR3 contains 18 residues. This CDR3 is CASSYGKGSSSYNSPLHF. The CDR3 coding sequence is TGTGCCAGCAGTTATGGAAAAGGGTCCAGCTCCTATAATTCACCCCTCCACTTT.

This clonotype has ten or more counts. This chain links TRBV6-4 with TRBJ2-2; D might be TRBD1 or TRBD2, each matching 5 bases. Germline CDR1 MRHNA, CDR2 SNTAGT. The CDR3 runs to 17 residues. Trimming left V 6 bases short and J 0 bases short, with 17 bases between. The CDR3 loop is CASSPRDGYANTGELFF. The CDR3 bases are TGTGCCAGCAGCCCCCGGGACGGCTACGCGAACACCGGGGAGCTGTTTTTT.

This clonotype was counted between two and nine times. This chain links TRBV5-5 with TRBJ1-1; maybe TRBD1 (5 bases). Germline V lookup: CDR1 SGHKS, CDR2 YYEKEE (reference sequence). V lost 1 base and J lost 1, with 8 bases in between. The CDR3 loop spans 14 amino acids. DNA for the CDR3: TGTGCCAGCAGCTTGACAGGAGAGAACACTGAAGCTTTCTTT. Its translation: CASSLTGENTEAFF.

V gene TRBV20-1 combines with J gene TRBJ2-1, with D perhaps matching TRBD1 (6 bases). The ends were cut back, 3 bases at V and 6 bases at J, with 15 bases in the middle. CDR1 is DFQATT, CDR2 SNEGSKA, per germline (reference sequence). The CDR3 covers 14 residues. The CDR3 sequence is CSASMPSRGNEQFF. CDR3 in DNA: TGCAGTGCTAGTATGCCTAGCAGGGGCAATGAGCAGTTCTTC.

The chain carries TRBV6-2 or TRBV6-3 and TRBJ2-1, with 11 nucleotides matching TRBD2. The CDR3 sequence is 15 residues long. Germline CDR1 MNHEY, CDR2 SVGEGT. Unmatched junction bases numbered 6, after V lost 2 bases and J lost 9 bases. The CDR3 bases are TGTGCCAGCAGTTACGGGATAGCGGGAGGGGGTGAGCAGTTCTTC. Encoded protein: CASSYGIAGGGEQFF.

A few counts support this clonotype. The V and J genes are TRBV9 and TRBJ1-3; D is unresolved. In germline, CDR1 is SGDLS, CDR2 YYNGEE. Trimming took 2 bases from V and 8 from J, leaving 14 bases between them. The CDR3 runs to 14 residues. The CDR3 coding sequence is TGTGCCAGCAGCGTGACGCCTTGGAGAGACACCATATATTTT. Translating it yields CASSVTPWRDTIYF.

This clonotype was counted between two and nine times. The J gene is TRBJ2-1, the V gene TRBV15; no clear D. CDR1 and CDR2 (germline): LNHNV, YYDKDF (reference sequence). The V and J ends lost 1 base and 8 bases respectively, with 12 bases between them. This CDR3 has 14 amino acids. The CDR3 DNA is TGTGCCACCAGCAGAGTCCTGGCAGAATATGAGCAGTTCTTC. This sequence encodes CATSRVLAEYEQFF.

This sequence joins TRBV7-9 and TRBJ2-7, with 10 positions matching TRBD1. Per the germline V gene, CDR1 is SEHNR and CDR2 is FQNEAQ (reference sequence). CDR3 length equals 16 residues. The V segment lost 5 bases and the J segment 6 bases; nucleotides outside the gene matches: 13. CDR3 DNA sequence: TGTGCCAGCAGCAAGGAACTGGGACAGGGGAGGCGCGAGCAGTACTTC. Amino acid sequence: CASSKELGQGRREQYF.

This clonotype was recorded a few times. The rearrangement links TRBV5-1 to TRBJ2-7, with 7 nucleotides matching TRBD2. Trimming removed 0 bases from V and 4 bases from J; junction bases left unmatched: 7. This CDR3 contains 15 residues. Germline-derived CDR1 and CDR2 are SGHRS and YFSETQ. The CDR3 sequence is CASSLDAGVGYEQYF. The CDR3 DNA is TGCGCCAGCAGCTTGGACGCGGGAGTTGGGTACGAGCAGTACTTC.

The V and J genes are TRBV3-1 and TRBJ2-7; 9 bases align to TRBD1. The germline V gene encodes CDR1 LGHDT and CDR2 YNNKEL (reference sequence). V was clipped by 2 bases and J by 3 bases; unmatched bases: 14. CDR3 length: 18 residues. The CDR3 sequence is CASSQKRSGQGNFYEQYF. CDR3 in DNA: TGTGCCAGCAGCCAAAAAAGATCGGGACAGGGAAATTTCTACGAGCAGTACTTC.

This clonotype showed up many times. The V and J genes are TRBV18 and TRBJ2-1; 10 bases agree with TRBD1. The trim removed 4 bases at V and 5 bases at J, leaving 2 bases unmatched. Germline assignment: CDR1 KGHSH and CDR2 LQKENI. This CDR3 has 14 residues. The CDR3 protein is CASSRDRGHNEQFF. As DNA, the CDR3 is TGTGCCAGCTCACGGGACAGGGGACACAATGAGCAGTTCTTC.

The table lists this clonotype with a few counts. The chain has TRBV7-6 and TRBJ2-7; 8 bases align to TRBD1. CDR1 SGHVS and CDR2 FNYEAQ come from the germline V gene. The CDR3 has 17 residues. Unmatched junction bases numbered 16, after V lost 5 bases and J lost 4 bases. The CDR3 is CASSPHKAGTGSYEQYF. In nucleotides, the CDR3 is TGTGCCAGCAGCCCCCACAAAGCCGGGACAGGAAGTTACGAGCAGTACTTC.